This record concerns one T cell receptor (beta chain) sequence. The CDR3 totals 14 residues. Between the trimmed V and J ends, which lost 10 bases and 0 bases, there was a span of 15 bases. Germline-derived CDR1 and CDR2 are SEHNR and FQNEAQ (reference sequence). Reverse transcription of roughly 0.45 to 1 ug RNA was performed with random hexamers. TCRdb re-called the immunoSEQ multiplex PCR reads through MiXCR, storing one row per CDR3 protein. The repertoire holds some 99,000 distinct CDR3 sequences, 96% seen once, with 0.096% in the top ten. This entry is derived from a study of CD8 T cells in Susac syndrome.

Sequencing was carried out using CD4+ T cells from PBMCs. The receptor was isolated from a human donor in good health. V is TRBV7-9 and J is TRBJ2-5; unclear D gene. Here the CDR3 reads CATSKGFNQETQYF. The CDR3 nucleotides read TGTGCCACCTCAAAGGGTTTTAACCAAGAGACCCAGTACTTC.